Below are 7 T cell receptor beta chains sequenced from a single sample in a study of blood T cells in healthy people across ages. A J-beta primer mix and a sample-barcoded 5' primer were used in a second PCR of roughly 6 to 12 cycles. TCRdb reprocessed the 5' RACE reads with MiXCR, giving one entry per CDR3 protein. The data show around 670,000 distinct CDR3 sequences, under 30% seen once. The source material was blood. The receptors here all came from a woman over 75 in good health.

This clonotype was seen ten or more times. CDR3 bases: TGTGCCAGCAGTCCAACCTGGCCATCGGGTGAAGCTTTCTTT. Protein sequence: CASSPTWPSGEAFF. This chain uses TRBV27 with TRBJ1-1; D is unclear. The germline CDR1 and CDR2 sequences are MNHEY and SMNVEV (reference sequence). The V gene lost 5 bases and the J gene lost 7 bases, with 17 bases spanning the gap. The CDR3 extends over 14 amino acids.

The table lists this clonotype with a few counts. A much bigger clone sits one base away, suggesting this may be a read error. The J gene is TRBJ2-5, the V gene TRBV20-1; 9 bases align to TRBD2. V shed 4 bases, J shed 11 bases, and the junction held 14 bases outside the gene matches. Germline CDR1 reads DFQATT; CDR2 reads SNEGSKA (reference sequence). The length of the CDR3 is 14 residues. The CDR3 loop reads CSAMGRGGTNEQYF. The CDR3 DNA sequence: TGCAGTGCTATGGGGCGGGGGGGTACTAATGAGCAGTACTTC.

Details on this clonotype: A much more abundant neighbour one base away suggests this may be a read error. The chain carries TRBV10-3 and TRBJ2-2, with a tentative D call TRBD2 (5 bases). CDR3 size: 15 residues. V was shortened by 8 bases and J by 1 base, with 14 bases between the two germline ends. Germline loops: CDR1 ENHRY, CDR2 SYGVKD. The chain's CDR3 is CAIPWRAGNTGELFF. In nucleotides, the CDR3 is TGTGCCATCCCCTGGCGGGCAGGGAACACCGGGGAGCTGTTTTTT.

This clonotype came up many times. CDR3 amino acids: CASSLRGYTNTGELFF. The DNA for the CDR3 is TGTGCCAGCAGCCTACGGGGCTATACGAACACCGGGGAGCTGTTTTTT. V and J are TRBV14 and TRBJ2-2, with D perhaps matching TRBD1 or TRBD2 (5 bases each). Trimming pared 4 bases from V and 0 bases from J, leaving 12 bases between. The CDR3 runs to 16 residues. The germline CDR1 and CDR2 sequences are SGHDN and FVKESK.

Notes on this clonotype: This may arise from a read error, as a much more abundant clone is one base away. This CDR3 reads CASSRWTDSANHGYTF. For the CDR3, the DNA is TGTGCCAGCAGCCGGTGGACAGACTCAGCTAACCATGGCTACACCTTC. The chain has TRBV5-5 and TRBJ1-2, with TRBD1 as a possible D gene (6 bases). Germline V gives CDR1 SGHKS, CDR2 YYEKEE (reference sequence). The length of the CDR3 is 16 residues.

This clonotype appeared a few times. At one end the junction does not follow the germline gene, possibly because of a read error. The DNA for the CDR3 is TGTGCCAACAGCTTAGGCGGGGTCACAGATACGCAGTATTTT. Translation: CANSLGGVTDTQYF. The gene calls are TRBV11-3 and TRBJ2-3; D might be TRBD2 (6 bases). The CDR3 covers 14 residues. Per the germline V gene, CDR1 is SGHNT and CDR2 is YENEEA. The full variable domain, with the rest looked up from reference TRBV11-3 and TRBJ2-3, is EAGVVQSPRYKIIEKKQPVAFWCNPISGHNTLYWYLQNLGQGPELLIRYENEEAVDDSQLPKDRFSAERLKGVDSTLKIQPAELGDSAVYLCANSLGGVTDTQYFGPGTRLTVL.

This chain links TRBV12-3 or TRBV12-4 with TRBJ2-5, with 8 bases identical to TRBD2. This CDR3 comprises 16 residues. V was pared by 6 bases and J by 1 base, with 10 bases of the junction left unmatched. CDR3 sequence: CASSPGGSWSQETQYF. The CDR3 DNA sequence: TGTGCCAGCAGCCCGGGGGGGAGTTGGAGCCAAGAGACCCAGTACTTC.